The 12 T cell receptor beta chains below come from one sample, sequenced in a study of blood T cell repertoires in COVID-19. This table comes from immunoSEQ multiplex PCR, and its TCRdb copy is limited to in-frame clones, with some not included. The sample includes under 250,000 clones, 83% of them seen just once. Input material: peripheral blood. The receptors here all came from a human donor in a cohort sampled during active COVID-19.

The chain employs TRBV7-2 and TRBJ2-1; 9 bases align to TRBD1. CDR1 is SGHTA, CDR2 FQGNSA, per germline. The CDR3 runs to 16 residues. Losses at the gene ends were 5 bases for V and 2 bases for J; bases not matched to a gene: 7. The CDR3 region has the DNA TGTGCCAGCAGCATTAGTGGACAGGGGCCCTACAATGAGCAGTTCTTC. Translated, it gives CASSISGQGPYNEQFF.

V gene TRBV3-1 (or the pseudogene TRBV3-2) combines with J gene TRBJ2-7; 7 bases line up with TRBD1. This CDR3 has 14 residues. Germline-derived CDR1 and CDR2 are LGHDT and YNNKEL (reference sequence). V shed 0 bases and J 6 bases; nucleotides not matched to a gene: 5. In nucleotides, the CDR3 is TGTGCCAGCAGCCAAGATGGACAGGACGGCGAGCAGTACTTC. Amino acid sequence: CASSQDGQDGEQYF.

This rearrangement joins TRBV7-2 to TRBJ2-7; perhaps TRBD1 as D (6 bases). The germline CDR1 and CDR2 sequences are SGHTA and FQGNSA. The CDR3 runs to 17 residues. V lost 4 bases to trimming and J lost 4 bases, with 23 bases between them. The CDR3 loop reads CASSSLTGRRRGYEQYF. DNA for the CDR3: TGTGCCAGCAGCTCCTTGACAGGTCGACGCAGGGGATACGAGCAGTACTTC.

The V and J genes are TRBV27 and TRBJ2-6; D is possibly TRBD2 (6 bases). The CDR3 is 18 residues long. Germline lookup yields CDR1 MNHEY and CDR2 SMNVEV (reference sequence). Deletions cut 2 bases from V and 0 bases from J, with 14 bases between. The CDR3 DNA is TGTGCCAGCAGTTTACACGGGACTCCAACCTCTGGGGCCAACGTCCTGACTTTC. Translated: CASSLHGTPTSGANVLTF.

DNA of the CDR3: TGTGCCAGCAGTGGGCGCGACCCGAGGGAGCTCTACGAGCAGTACTTC. Translation gives CASSGRDPRELYEQYF. The chain uses TRBV6-1 and TRBJ2-7, with a possible D match to TRBD2 (5 bases). CDR1 MNHNS and CDR2 SASEGT come from the germline V gene. V was cut by 4 bases and J by 3 bases, with 19 bases left in between. The CDR3 loop spans 16 amino acids.

Points on this clone: Other DNA variants within this sample encode the same CDR3. The chain carries TRBV27 and TRBJ1-2, with TRBD1 matching over 9 bases. The CDR3 loop spans 14 amino acids. Germline loops: CDR1 MNHEY, CDR2 SMNVEV (reference sequence). V gave up 0 bases and J gave up 5 bases; unmatched junction bases: 1. The CDR3 DNA sequence: TGTGCCAGCAGTTTATCGGGACAGGGTTATGGCTACACCTTC. It translates to CASSLSGQGYGYTF.

This clone was counted a few times. The chain links TRBV19 to TRBJ1-5; the D is unclear. CDR3 length equals 14 residues. The germline V gene has CDR1 LNHDA and CDR2 SQIVND (reference sequence). V gave up 2 bases and J gave up 6 bases, with 11 bases separating them. CDR3 nucleotide sequence: TGTGCCAGTAGTATATTGCGGGATCTTCAGCCCCAGCATTTT. Its protein is CASSILRDLQPQHF.

This clone was recorded only once. J is TRBJ1-5 and V is TRBV10-2; tentative D call: TRBD1 (6 bases). The CDR3 is made up of 13 amino acids. V was clipped by 5 bases and J by 6 bases, with 11 bases between them. Germline CDR1 reads WSHSY; CDR2 reads SAAADI. The CDR3 DNA reads as TGCGCCAGCAGTAAGGGGGTTTTTCAGCCCCAGCATTTT. Encoded protein: CASSKGVFQPQHF.

This chain uses TRBV5-1 with TRBJ1-5; no firm D call. This CDR3 contains 14 residues. The germline V gene encodes CDR1 SGHRS and CDR2 YFSETQ. The V end was cut by 1 base, the J end by 7 bases, with 12 bases between. CDR3 protein: CASSLTGGRQPQHF. The CDR3 DNA is TGCGCCAGCAGCTTGACGGGTGGGAGACAGCCCCAGCATTTT.

The chain is built from TRBV7-2 and TRBJ1-5; a possible D gene is TRBD1 (5 bases). Germline values: CDR1 SGHTA, CDR2 FQGNSA. The V gene lost 2 bases and the J gene lost 7 bases, with 12 bases spanning the gap. The CDR3 has 14 residues. The CDR3 nucleotides read TGTGCCAGCAGCTTAACTTTGTCAGGGCAGCCCCAGCATTTT. Translation gives CASSLTLSGQPQHF.

The chain uses TRBV9 and TRBJ2-1; 7 bases map to TRBD2. The germline V gene has CDR1 SGDLS and CDR2 YYNGEE. The ends lost 0 bases at V and 5 bases at J; junction bases unmatched: 8. The CDR3 runs to 16 residues. The CDR3 nucleotides read TGTGCCAGCAGCGTAGCTTTGATGGCGGGGGACAATGAGCAGTTCTTC. This codes for CASSVALMAGDNEQFF. The full variable domain, its missing parts supplied by reference TRBV9 and TRBJ2-1, is DSGVTQTPKHLITATGQRVTLRCSPRSGDLSVYWYQQSLDQGLQFLIQYYNGEERAKGNILERFSAQQFPDLHSELNLSSLELGDSALYFCASSVALMAGDNEQFFGPGTRLTVL.

The chain links TRBV4-1 to TRBJ1-4, with D perhaps TRBD1 (5 bases). The ends were cut back, 3 bases at V and 3 bases at J, with 14 bases in the middle. CDR1 and CDR2 (germline): MGHRA, YSYEKL. The CDR3 covers 16 residues. In DNA, the CDR3 is TGCGCCAGCAGCCAGATCCCCCAGGGCTCTAATGAAAAACTGTTTTTT. This sequence encodes CASSQIPQGSNEKLFF.